These 31 T cell receptor beta chains share one sample of origin, sequenced in a study of regulatory T cells in long-lasting Graves disease (dated by TCRdb to about 2021). The sample's time point label, decoded: newly diagnosed GD, antithyroid drugs for less than 3 months. For both TCR sequencing and RNA sequencing, RNA was extracted from PBMCs using TRIzol. The protocol used for the library was multiplex PCR. Sequencing took place on an Illumina HiSeq 4000. CDR3 regions were amplified by Arm-PCR with iRepertoire HTBI primers to construct TCR beta libraries. TCRdb reran the public reads through fastp at Q25 and MiXCR, keeping productive beta chains. Rows merge per CDR3 protein into single entries with the most common DNA and genes. The sample table records a few hundred thousand distinct CDR3 sequences; roughly 12% of these occur just once. Roughly 10% of the sample is held by the ten biggest clonotypes.

These data also featured in a second study, about T cells in Graves' hyperthyroidism and ophthalmopathy.

Sequencing used peripheral blood mononuclear cells (PBMCs), obtained at new diagnosis, from a patient treated with antithyroid drugs. These receptors were obtained from a man between 25 and 39 years old with Graves disease. Donor details come from another sample of the same person, matched by shared clones.

This clonotype has ten or more counts. The chain joins TRBV5-1 to TRBJ2-7; maybe TRBD2 (5 bases). The CDR3 extends over 15 amino acids. Per the germline V gene, CDR1 is SGHRS and CDR2 is YFSETQ. With 0 bases removed from V and 3 bases from J, the gap between germline ends came to 13 bases. This CDR3 reads CASSLAGSTFYEQYF. CDR3 nucleotide sequence: TGCGCCAGCAGCTTGGCGGGAAGCACCTTCTACGAGCAGTACTTC.

The CDR3 DNA sequence: TGTGCCAGCAGTGATCAACCAGGTGGCAAAAACATTCAGTACTTC. Translation: CASSDQPGGKNIQYF. This chain connects TRBV25-1 to TRBJ2-4; D uncertain. CDR1 is MGHDK, CDR2 SYGVNS, per germline. The CDR3 has 15 amino acids. V lost 3 bases to trimming and J lost 3 bases, with 12 bases between them.

This clonotype was recorded many times. The chain joins TRBV11-2 to TRBJ1-2; D is uncertain. The CDR3 has 14 amino acids. Trimming took 2 bases from V and 0 from J, leaving 7 bases between them. Germline-derived CDR1 and CDR2 are SGHAT and FQNNGV. The CDR3 is CASSLQLSNYGYTF. CDR3 DNA: TGTGCCAGCAGCTTACAGTTGTCTAACTATGGCTACACCTTC.

This clonotype occurred many times. The chain combines TRBV2 with TRBJ2-7; D not resolved. CDR3 length equals 14 residues. The germline V gene has CDR1 SNHLY and CDR2 FYNNEI. Trimming removed 1 base from V and 3 bases from J, with 10 bases in between. In DNA form, the CDR3 reads TGTGCCAGCAGTGAAGAGATAGCCGACTACGAGCAGTACTTC. Its protein product is CASSEEIADYEQYF.

The V and J genes are TRBV20-1 and TRBJ2-4; D tentatively fits TRBD1 or TRBD2 (5 bases each). Trimming took off 3 bases at V and 9 bases at J, with 27 bases between the two ends. Germline assignment: CDR1 DFQATT and CDR2 SNEGSKA (reference sequence). The CDR3 is made up of 17 amino acids. The CDR3 sequence: CSASPVYRDPTWGIQYF. The CDR3 bases are TGCAGTGCTAGCCCTGTTTACCGGGACCCCACATGGGGCATTCAGTACTTC.

This clonotype was seen more than once but under ten times. V and J are TRBV27 and TRBJ2-2, with D perhaps matching TRBD1 or TRBD2 (5 bases each). Germline V lookup: CDR1 MNHEY, CDR2 SMNVEV (reference sequence). CDR3 length: 14 residues. V was clipped by 2 bases and J by 7 bases, with 11 bases between them. CDR3 sequence (DNA): TGTGCCAGCAGTTTAAGTGGGGGTCACGGGGAGCTGTTTTTT. Protein: CASSLSGGHGELFF.

As for this clonotype: A read error may be the cause here, since a much bigger clone is one base away. The CDR3 loop reads CSARAGAPPDTQYF. CDR3 in DNA: TGCAGTGCTAGAGCCGGGGCCCCCCCCGATACGCAGTATTTT. V gene TRBV20-1 combines with J gene TRBJ2-3; D possibly matches TRBD1 or TRBD2 (5 bases each). The CDR3 loop spans 14 amino acids. Trimming stripped 1 base from V and 6 bases from J, with 14 bases between. The V gene's germline CDR1 is DFQATT and CDR2 SNEGSKA (reference sequence).

This clonotype came up many times. The gene calls are TRBV6-1 and TRBJ1-5, with TRBD1 matching 8 bases. Trimming cost V 8 bases and J 5 bases; bases outside gene matches: 8. The CDR3 contains 14 residues. Germline assignment: CDR1 MNHNS and CDR2 SASEGT. The CDR3 region has the DNA TGTGCCAGCGGGACAGGACCGGGCGATCAGCCCCAGCATTTT. This sequence encodes CASGTGPGDQPQHF.

In nucleotides, the CDR3 is TGTGCCAGCAGTTTGCAGTATGCCTACGAGCAGTACTTC. Translating gives CASSLQYAYEQYF. V usage is TRBV27 and J usage is TRBJ2-7; D is undetermined. The CDR3 runs 13 residues. With 3 bases removed from V and 2 bases from J, the gap between germline ends came to 8 bases. Germline loops: CDR1 MNHEY, CDR2 SMNVEV (reference sequence).

This clonotype occurred a few times. The V call is TRBV7-2, the J call TRBJ2-4; TRBD2 matches 8 bases. There are 14 residues in the CDR3. J was trimmed by 14 bases and V by 3 bases; bases with no gene match: 12. Germline-derived CDR1 and CDR2 are SGHTA and FQGNSA. CDR3 loop: CASSLRGSGDLKYF. As DNA, the CDR3 is TGTGCCAGCAGCTTGCGAGGTAGCGGGGATCTCAAGTACTTC.

This clonotype was seen more than once but under ten times. This chain links TRBV28 with TRBJ1-5, with D unresolved. The CDR3 runs 12 residues. Trimming took 6 bases from V and 5 from J, leaving 8 bases between them. CDR1 and CDR2 from the germline V gene are MDHEN and SYDVKM. The CDR3 loop is CASRDLHQPQHF. In DNA, the CDR3 is TGTGCCAGCAGGGACCTTCATCAGCCCCAGCATTTT. Complete variable domain (other parts from reference TRBV28 and TRBJ1-5): DVKVTQSSRYLVKRTGEKVFLECVQDMDHENMFWYRQDPGLGLRLIYFSYDVKMKEKGDIPEGYSVSREKKERFSLILESASTNQTSMYLCASRDLHQPQHFGDGTRLSIL.

On this clonotype: One end of the junction varies from germline; a read error may be responsible. This sequence joins TRBV10-3 and TRBJ2-1; 13 bases are a match to TRBD2. This CDR3 contains 15 residues. The germline CDR1 and CDR2 sequences are ENHRY and SYGVKD. The CDR3 coding sequence is TGTGCCATCAGTGAGAGACTAGCGGGAGGCTTTGGGTGGGTCTTC. Translation gives CAISERLAGGFGWVF.

This clonotype was seen many times. The CDR3 sequence is CASSSVGNYGYTF. The CDR3 nucleotides read TGCGCCAGCAGCTCCGTGGGTAACTATGGCTACACCTTC. The V gene is TRBV5-1, the J gene TRBJ1-2; unclear D gene. V was shortened by 3 bases and J by 1 base, with 7 bases between the two germline ends. This CDR3 contains 13 residues. CDR1 is SGHRS and CDR2 is YFSETQ in the germline V gene.

This clonotype was counted at least ten times. This chain joins TRBV11-2 and TRBJ2-2; no clear D gene. Germline lookup yields CDR1 SGHAT and CDR2 FQNNGV. This CDR3 is 13 amino acids long. V lost 1 base to trimming and J lost 5 bases, with 5 bases between them. The CDR3 nucleotides are TGTGCCAGCAGCTTAGGACGGACCGGGGAGCTGTTTTTT. Protein sequence: CASSLGRTGELFF.

V is TRBV6-1 and J is TRBJ1-5; the D gene is possibly TRBD1 (5 bases). The length of the CDR3 is 17 residues. CDR1 and CDR2 from the germline V gene are MNHNS and SASEGT. V was cut by 7 bases and J by 3 bases, with 22 bases left in between. CDR3 coding DNA: TGTGCCAGCACCGGGCGGGCCCTTGGGACTCTCAATCAGCCCCAGCATTTT. Its translation is CASTGRALGTLNQPQHF.

Concerning this clonotype itself: A much more abundant neighbour one base away suggests this may be a read error. The V gene is TRBV7-2, the J gene TRBJ2-7; 9 bases are shared with TRBD1. CDR1 is SGHTA and CDR2 is FQGNSA in the germline V gene. The CDR3 runs 15 residues. The CDR3 sequence is CASSPTAGQGYERYF. The CDR3 region has the DNA TGTGCCAGCAGCCCGACCGCGGGACAGGGCTACGAGCGGTACTTC.

This clonotype was counted many times. The V and J genes are TRBV20-1 and TRBJ1-5; no firm D call. Germline assignment: CDR1 DFQATT and CDR2 SNEGSKA (reference sequence). The CDR3 covers 15 residues. V was cut by 5 bases and J by 3 bases, with 17 bases left in between. Here the CDR3 DNA reads TGCAGTGCTCCGGACGCTCAAGCCCCCAATCAGCCCCAGCATTTT. Protein product: CSAPDAQAPNQPQHF.

This clonotype was detected many times. The rearrangement joins TRBV28 to TRBJ2-7; D gene ambiguous. CDR3 length equals 12 residues. Trimming removed 4 bases from V and 3 bases from J, with 7 bases in between. Germline V gives CDR1 MDHEN, CDR2 SYDVKM. CDR3 nucleotides: TGTGCCAGCAGTTCGAACATCTACGAGCAGTACTTC. Its protein product is CASSSNIYEQYF.

This clonotype occurred a few times. A far larger clone differs by one base, so this is likely a read error. The chain has TRBV2 and TRBJ2-7; perhaps D is TRBD1 or TRBD2 (7 bases each). The CDR3 length is 16 residues. Germline CDR1 SNHLY, CDR2 FYNNEI. The ends were cut back, 6 bases at V and 0 bases at J, with 18 bases in the middle. CDR3 sequence: CASSPEGASGSYEQYF. DNA of the CDR3: TGTGCCAGCAGCCCAGAGGGGGCTAGCGGCTCCTACGAGCAGTACTTC.

The chain has TRBV27 and TRBJ2-2; TRBD2 matches 9 bases. Unmatched junction bases numbered 11, after V lost 6 bases and J lost 6 bases. This CDR3 region has 16 residues. Per germline, CDR1 MNHEY and CDR2 SMNVEV (reference sequence). The DNA of the CDR3 is TGTGCCAGCAGCCCCACCCAGGAGCGGGAGGCCGGGGAGCTGTTTTTT. Translated, it gives CASSPTQEREAGELFF.

The chain recombines TRBV20-1 with TRBJ2-7; tentatively, D is TRBD1 (5 bases). V was clipped by 0 bases and J by 3 bases, with 21 bases between them. There are 17 residues in the CDR3. Germline assignment: CDR1 DFQATT and CDR2 SNEGSKA (reference sequence). CDR3: CSARDWRRSSGNYEQYF. CDR3 coding DNA: TGCAGTGCTAGAGATTGGCGTAGGTCCTCAGGGAACTACGAGCAGTACTTC.

The chain carries TRBV13 and TRBJ2-1, with 12 positions matching TRBD2. J lost 0 bases, V lost 4 bases, and 7 bases had no gene match. The CDR3 has 18 amino acids. In germline, CDR1 is PRHDT, CDR2 FYEKMQ (reference sequence). The CDR3 nucleotides read TGTGCCAGCAGCTCTGGGACTAGCGGGTCCAGCTCCTACAATGAGCAGTTCTTC. Its protein product is CASSSGTSGSSSYNEQFF.

In its sample, this clonotype was seen many times. CDR3 region: CASSPYQRTGRTDTQYF. In DNA form, the CDR3 reads TGCGCCAGCAGCCCATATCAACGGACAGGGAGGACAGATACGCAGTATTTT. The V call is TRBV5-1, the J call TRBJ2-3; 8 bases map to TRBD1. This CDR3 is built from 17 residues. V dropped 4 bases and J dropped 3; count of bases not matched to a gene: 13. Germline CDR1 is SGHRS and CDR2 is YFSETQ.

This clonotype was seen a handful of times. The chain joins TRBV19 to TRBJ2-5; 15 bases are shared with TRBD2. Germline CDR1 and CDR2: LNHDA and SQIVND (reference sequence). V lost 5 bases to trimming and J lost 4 bases; unmatched junction nucleotides: 11. CDR3 length: 18 residues. In DNA, the CDR3 is TGTGCCAGTAGTCCGGATTTAGGGGGACTAGCGGGAGGAGAGACCCAGTACTTC. This sequence encodes CASSPDLGGLAGGETQYF.

This chain connects TRBV30 to TRBJ1-3; 7 bases agree with TRBD1. V shed 2 bases, J shed 1 base, and the junction held 11 bases outside the gene matches. The CDR3 is 17 amino acids. The germline CDR1 and CDR2 sequences are GTSNPN and SVGIG (reference sequence). CDR3 residues: CAWSPGGQLRSGNTIYF. The CDR3 region has the DNA TGTGCCTGGAGTCCTGGGGGACAGCTGCGTTCTGGAAACACCATATATTTT. Drawing the rest from reference TRBV30 and TRBJ1-3, the complete variable domain is SQTIHQWPATLVQPVGSPLSLECTVEGTSNPNLYWYRQAAGRGLQLLFYSVGIGQISSEVPQNLSASRPQDRQFILSSKKLLLSDSGFYLCAWSPGGQLRSGNTIYFGEGSWLTVV.

The sample holds many counts of this clonotype. The CDR3 bases are TGTGCCAGTTCGGGGTTTGAGGTGAGCAATCAGCCCCAGCATTTT. It encodes CASSGFEVSNQPQHF. The chain couples TRBV19 to TRBJ1-5; D uncertain. With 8 bases removed from V and 1 base from J, the gap between germline ends came to 15 bases. The CDR3 runs to 15 residues. Germline lookup yields CDR1 LNHDA and CDR2 SQIVND (reference sequence).

This clonotype has at least ten counts. V gene TRBV7-8 combines with J gene TRBJ2-7, with 9 bases identical to TRBD2. This CDR3 is built from 16 residues. V gave up 7 bases and J gave up 2 bases; unmatched junction bases: 12. Germline CDR1 is SGHVS and CDR2 is FQNEAQ. The CDR3 bases are TGTGCCAGCATCCAAAGGGCGGGAGGGCCAACCTACGAGCAGTACTTC. This sequence encodes CASIQRAGGPTYEQYF.

This clonotype was seen at least ten times. The chain is built from TRBV12-3 or TRBV12-4 and TRBJ2-5, with TRBD1 identical over 10 bases. The assigned J gene may be wrong: the sequence end matches TRBJ2-1 better. The CDR3 has 15 amino acids. The CDR3 region is CASSPDRGSLNEQFF. CDR3 DNA sequence: TGTGCCAGCAGCCCGGACAGGGGGTCCCTCAATGAGCAGTTCTTC.

A word on this clonotype: A read error is possible here, since a much larger clone lies one base away. This is likely a read error, given that the CDR3 carries no conserved phenylalanine or tryptophan at its end. This sequence joins TRBV20-1 and TRBJ1-2, with D perhaps matching TRBD1 (5 bases). Trimming pared 2 bases from V and 6 bases from J, leaving 7 bases between. Per germline, CDR1 DFQATT and CDR2 SNEGSKA (reference sequence). The CDR3 has 11 residues. The CDR3 DNA is TGCAGTGCTAGAAAGGGGAATGGCTACACCCTC. Amino acid sequence: CSARKGNGYTL.

This clonotype has a count of ten or more. The V gene is TRBV18, the J gene TRBJ2-5; D is uncertain. CDR1 is KGHSH and CDR2 is LQKENI in the germline V gene. With 3 bases removed from V and 5 bases from J, the gap between germline ends came to 10 bases. CDR3 length: 13 amino acids. The CDR3 DNA sequence: TGTGCCAGCTCACCGGGAAATGGGGAGACCCAGTACTTC. It is translated as CASSPGNGETQYF.

This clonotype was picked up many times. The genes are TRBV2 and TRBJ1-4, with D hard to call. The V gene's germline CDR1 is SNHLY and CDR2 FYNNEI. With 1 base removed from V and 4 bases from J, the gap between germline ends came to 7 bases. CDR3 length equals 14 residues. The CDR3 region is CASSEGVINEKLFF. CDR3 coding DNA: TGTGCCAGCAGTGAAGGGGTAATTAATGAAAAACTGTTTTTT.